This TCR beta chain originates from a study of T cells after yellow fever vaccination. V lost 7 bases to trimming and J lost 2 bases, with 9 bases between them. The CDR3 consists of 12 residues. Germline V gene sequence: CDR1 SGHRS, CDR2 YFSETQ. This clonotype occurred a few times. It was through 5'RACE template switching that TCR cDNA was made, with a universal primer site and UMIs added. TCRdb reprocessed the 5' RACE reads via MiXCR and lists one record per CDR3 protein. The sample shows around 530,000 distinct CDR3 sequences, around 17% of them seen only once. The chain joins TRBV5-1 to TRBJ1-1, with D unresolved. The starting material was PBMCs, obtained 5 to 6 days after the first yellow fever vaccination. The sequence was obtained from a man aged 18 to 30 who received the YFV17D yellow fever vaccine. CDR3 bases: TGCGCCAGCGGCGAGGGAAACACTGAAGCTTTCTTT. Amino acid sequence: CASGEGNTEAFF.